The clone carrying this T cell receptor (beta chain) occurred many times. The protocol was immunoSEQ multiplex PCR, while the TCRdb copy is restricted to in-frame clones and leaves out a portion. Recorded here are approximately 58,000 clones, with no singletons, and the ten leading clones hold roughly 5.5%. The source of the sample is a study of T cell clonality in common variable immunodeficiency. Both groups were predominantly of Caucasian heritage. This TCR came from a person aged 18 to 70 in good health. What was sequenced was peripheral blood mononuclear cells.

This chain's CDR3 is CASSDVWQVDEQYF. The sequenced CDR3 bases are TGTGCCAGCAGTGATGTCTGGCAGGTCGACGAG. This chain connects TRBV6-1 to TRBJ2-7; D call uncertain. The CDR3 end lies 3 residues beyond the end of the read and is filled in from the germline J gene. Trimming left V 3 bases short and J 5 bases short, with 14 bases between. The CDR3 extends over 14 amino acids. The germline V gene has CDR1 MNHNS and CDR2 SASEGT.